This entry describes one T cell receptor (beta chain). In germline, CDR1 is SGHNT, CDR2 YYREEE (reference sequence). With 8 bases removed from V and 1 base from J, the gap between germline ends came to 14 bases. This CDR3 has 14 residues. This sample is drawn from a study of blood T cell repertoires in COVID-19. The wider study: PBMCs, B-cell-depleted T cells, or T cells were the source of the cDNA or gDNA that made up the material.

Per the authors' pipeline: Estimation of nucleated cell counts relied on the amplification of reference gene primers. Clones were sequenced by immunoSEQ multiplex PCR, and TCRdb holds only the in-frame ones, with some missing. The V and J calls and the clone size are those of that table, but D and trimming were determined from the DNA. The sample contains approximately 300,000 clones, about 90% of which appear only once. The chain recombines TRBV5-4 with TRBJ2-3; D is ambiguous. Input material: peripheral blood. The sequence was obtained from a woman aged 45-65 years with COVID-19, enrolled during active disease. The CDR3 region has the DNA TGTGCCAGTTCCCGGGTAGTAGGCACAGATACGCAGTATTTT. The encoded protein is CASSRVVGTDTQYF.